Here is one T cell receptor (beta chain) with its context. What it binds is not known. Looked up from germline, CDR1 is GTSNPN and CDR2 is SVGIG (reference sequence). The CDR3 is 14 amino acids. Trimming cost V 0 bases and J 10 bases, with 16 bases left between them. Primers: 60 Vbeta forward and 13 Jbeta reverse. The table came from immunoSEQ multiplex PCR; TCRdb's copy has only in-frame clones and leaves some out. The sample has 150,000 to 200,000 clones; approximately 82% are singletons. This sample was included in a study of cytomegalovirus exposure and HLA in healthy donors. Study-wide points: In vitro work confirmed that a few CMV-associated chains recognize CMV antigens. As a later analysis showed, a missense DCLRE1C variant was linked to trimming of TCR beta V- and J-genes. Previously analyzed data showed that most TCR beta V segments were productive at a frequency of about 87% or about 30%. A list of around 160 TCR beta chains associated with cytomegalovirus was given.

The source material was PBMCs. This clonotype was obtained from a man aged 45-65 years in good health and CMV-seropositive. The genes are TRBV30 and TRBJ2-1, with a tentative D call TRBD2 (5 bases). The CDR3 loop is CAWSVLAAREEQFF. The CDR3 DNA is TGTGCCTGGAGTGTACTGGCCGCCCGGGAAGAGCAGTTCTTC.